This is a list of T cell receptor beta chains from one sample in a study of OX40 agonist ivuxolimab in advanced cancers. Clones were read by immunoSEQ multiplex PCR, and TCRdb kept only the in-frame ones, dropping some. The table records about 30,000 clones, roughly 79% of them present only once. This specimen consisted of CD4+ or CD8+ T cells sorted from blood, obtained in a trial of the OX40 agonist ivuxolimab. The receptors derive from an adult with an advanced solid tumor such as melanoma, head and neck, liver or kidney cancer. The CDR3 runs from the conserved cysteine through the conserved F or W. D genes are given only for firm matches. The listing skips clone size in some rows; elsewhere it reads once, few, many or a size class.

>NA|NA|TRBV2|TRBJ1-4
TGTGCCAGCACCCTGGGGGGCACAAATGAAAAACTGTTTTTT
CASTLGGTNEKLFF
>few|TRBD2|TRBV11-3|TRBJ2-1
TGTGCCAGCAGCTTAGCGGCGGGAGCGGGGAATGAGCAGTTCTTC
CASSLAAGAGNEQFF
>NA|NA|TRBV7-7|TRBJ2-3
TGTGCCAGCAGCTTAGCCGAGGCAGATACGCAGTATTTT
CASSLAEADTQYF
>NA|NA|TRBV2|TRBJ1-5
TGTGCCAGCAGTTTGACAGGTGAAAGGAAGCCCCAGCATTTT
CASSLTGERKPQHF
>NA|TRBD1|TRBV9|TRBJ1-6
TGTGCCAGCAGCGCCGGACAGGGAGGAAATTCACCCCTCCACTTT
CASSAGQGGNSPLHF
>few|TRBD1|TRBV6-1|TRBJ1-1
TGTGCCAGCAGTTCCCGTACAGGGGGAACTGAAGCTTTCTTT
CASSSRTGGTEAFF
>NA|TRBD1|TRBV15|TRBJ2-2
TGTGCCACCAGCGGAGGACAGGGGGCAGAGGACACCGGGGAGCTGTTTTTT
CATSGGQGAEDTGELFF
>NA|TRBD2|TRBV7-9|TRBJ2-2
TGTGCCAGCAGAGCTAGCGGGGGGATTGGCGGGGAGCTGTTTTTT
CASRASGGIGGELFF
>NA|NA|TRBV7-2|TRBJ2-1
TGTGCCAGCAGAACGGGCTCCTACAATGAGCAGTTCTTC
CASRTGSYNEQFF
>once|NA|TRBV7-9|TRBJ1-2
TGTGCCAGCAGCTCCACCCATGGCTACACCTTC
CASSSTHGYTF
>NA|NA|TRBV5-4|TRBJ2-2
TGTGCCAGCAGCTTGGTCACTAGTGGCTATCGGGAGCTGTTTTTT
CASSLVTSGYRELFF
>NA|TRBD2|TRBV29-1|TRBJ2-1
TGCAGCGTTAGGAAGGGTAGCGGGGATTACAATGAGCAGTTCTTC
CSVRKGSGDYNEQFF
>NA|NA|TRBV9|TRBJ1-3
TGTGCCAGCAGCTTAGGGGTTAACAGCTTCTCTGGAAACACCATATATTTT
CASSLGVNSFSGNTIYF
>medium-sized|NA|TRBV27|TRBJ1-4
TGTGCCAGCAGTTTAGGGGGTGTCTCTAATGAAAAACTGTTTTTT
CASSLGGVSNEKLFF
>NA|NA|TRBV5-1|TRBJ2-2
TGCGCCAGCAGCTTGGCCAACAACGGGGAGCTGTTTTTT
CASSLANNGELFF
>NA|NA|TRBV4-1|TRBJ1-4
TGCGCCAGCAGTCCAGGACGCGATGGTCTTGAAAAACTGTTTTTT
CASSPGRDGLEKLFF
>few|NA|TRBV28|TRBJ1-1
TGTGCCAGCAGTCCGCTCAACAGCAGGACTGAAGCTTTCTTT
CASSPLNSRTEAFF
>NA|NA|TRBV28|TRBJ1-1
TGTGCCAGCAGTTTAGTGAGATTCGAAGCTTTCTTT
CASSLVRFEAFF
>NA|NA|TRBV4-1|TRBJ1-2
TGCGTGGGGATCTTCTTTAAGGCGTATCCTGGCTACACCTTC
CVGIFFKAYPGYTF
>NA|TRBD1|TRBV18|TRBJ1-5
TGTGCCAGCTCACTGACAGGGGGCGCAGGAGGTCAGCCCCAGCATTTT
CASSLTGGAGGQPQHF
>NA|TRBD2|TRBV11-2|TRBJ2-7
TGTGCCAGCAGCTCAGAGCGGGGGAACGAGCAGTACTTC
CASSSERGNEQYF
>NA|TRBD1|TRBV6-1|TRBJ1-4
TGTGCCAGCAGTGGCTGGACAGGGCGAGGCGAAAAACTGTTTTTT
CASSGWTGRGEKLFF
>NA|TRBD1|TRBV14|TRBJ1-4
TGTGCCAGCAGCCAAGCCGGGACAGGGGGCGGAAAACTGTTTTTT
CASSQAGTGGGKLFF
>few|NA|TRBV4-1|TRBJ2-2
TGCGCCAGCAGCCTGCCTCAACAGGGAGGATCCGGGGAGCTGTTTTTT
CASSLPQQGGSGELFF
>NA|NA|TRBV5-6|TRBJ1-5
TGTGCCAGCAGCTTGATGGGGGGGGGTCAGCCCCAGCATTTT
CASSLMGGGQPQHF
>NA|NA|TRBV7-9|TRBJ1-2
TGTGCCAGCAGCTTCAGCTATGGCTACACCTTC
CASSFSYGYTF
>NA|NA|TRBV7-9|TRBJ1-1
TGTGCCAGCAGCTTAGGGGGGGCGAACACTGAAGCTTTCTTT
CASSLGGANTEAFF
>NA|TRBD1|TRBV28|TRBJ2-7
TGTGCCACTTACAGGGGGTACGAGCAGTACTTC
CATYRGYEQYF
>once|TRBD1|TRBV23-1|TRBJ2-4
TGCGCCAGCAGTCGTAGGGGACAGCTTGGAGTTCAGTACTTC
CASSRRGQLGVQYF
>NA|TRBD1|TRBV15|TRBJ1-2
TGTGCCACCAGCAGACCCTCGACAGGGACCCTGGGCTACACCTTC
CATSRPSTGTLGYTF
>NA|NA|TRBV27|TRBJ2-7
TGTGCCAGCAGTTATAGCCTGAGTGCGACCTACGAGCAGTACTTC
CASSYSLSATYEQYF
>few|TRBD2|TRBV7-2|TRBJ2-7
TGTGCCAGCAGCCCACCTAGCGGGGGGGCCTCGCAGTACTTC
CASSPPSGGASQYF
>once|NA|TRBV4-1|TRBJ1-3
TGCGCCAGCAGCCAAAGAACGGTCGAAGCCGGCAACACCATATATTTT
CASSQRTVEAGNTIYF
>NA|TRBD2|TRBV28|TRBJ2-3
TGTGCCAGCGGCCCGGGGGGGAAAAAAACTAGAGATACGCAGTATTTT
CASGPGGKKTRDTQYF
>NA|NA|TRBV6-5|TRBJ1-3
TGTGCCAGCAGTTACGCAGGAGCGAGCTCTGGAAACACCATATATTTT
CASSYAGASSGNTIYF
>NA|NA|TRBV5-1|TRBJ1-2
TGCGCCAGCAGCTTGGAAGGCAGGGCGGGTGGCTACACCTTC
CASSLEGRAGGYTF
>NA|NA|TRBV14|TRBJ1-6
TGTGCCAGCAGCCAAGGATGGGCACCTTCACCCCTCCACTTT
CASSQGWAPSPLHF
>NA|NA|TRBV18|TRBJ1-1
TGTGCCAGCTCCAGGGTTGATGGCACTGAAGCTTTCTTT
CASSRVDGTEAFF
>medium-sized|TRBD1|TRBV19|TRBJ2-6
TGTGCCAGCCTGAACACCGGGACAGCTGGGGCCAACGTCCTGACTTTC
CASLNTGTAGANVLTF
>NA|NA|TRBV29-1|TRBJ2-3
TGCAGCGTTGAGGGTAATATGGCCACGGATACGCAGTATTTT
CSVEGNMATDTQYF
>NA|TRBD1|TRBV7-9|TRBJ2-3
TGTGCCAGCAGCTTGATGGGACAGGCGCAGTATTTT
CASSLMGQAQYF
>NA|NA|TRBV29-1|TRBJ1-2
TGCAGCGTTATGCGGGCAGGCCGTTATGGCTACACCTTC
CSVMRAGRYGYTF